This T cell receptor (beta chain) was found in a study of beta chain features in type 1 diabetes. Regarding the study as a whole: Type 1 diabetes patients had fewer VDJ junction insertions and more deletions. Within each of all four CD4+ subsets, Type 1 diabetes patients had TCRB CDR3s that were moderately but significantly shorter.

As every portion of the isolated RNA was reverse transcribed, the sequencing read expressed TCRB transcripts. Sequencing of naive, central memory and regulatory T cell samples gave an average of around 3.6 million reads. Profiled with immunoSEQ multiplex PCR; TCRdb holds only in-frame clones, not every one. Of about 370,000 clones detected, roughly 15% appear once; the ten largest clones hold about 0.019%. Per germline, CDR1 SGHRS and CDR2 YFSETQ. The J segment lost 6 bases and the V segment lost 4 bases, leaving 11 bases of the junction unmatched. This CDR3 spans 16 amino acids. This clone occurred a few times. What it binds is unknown.

This TCR came from a woman younger than 30 in good health. Sequencing was performed on naive CD4+ T cells from blood. This chain uses TRBV5-1 with TRBJ2-1; 9 bases map to TRBD2. The CDR3 nucleotides are TGCGCCAGCAGCCAGTTGGGGCCTAGCGGGACCAATGAGCAGTTCTTC. Translated: CASSQLGPSGTNEQFF.